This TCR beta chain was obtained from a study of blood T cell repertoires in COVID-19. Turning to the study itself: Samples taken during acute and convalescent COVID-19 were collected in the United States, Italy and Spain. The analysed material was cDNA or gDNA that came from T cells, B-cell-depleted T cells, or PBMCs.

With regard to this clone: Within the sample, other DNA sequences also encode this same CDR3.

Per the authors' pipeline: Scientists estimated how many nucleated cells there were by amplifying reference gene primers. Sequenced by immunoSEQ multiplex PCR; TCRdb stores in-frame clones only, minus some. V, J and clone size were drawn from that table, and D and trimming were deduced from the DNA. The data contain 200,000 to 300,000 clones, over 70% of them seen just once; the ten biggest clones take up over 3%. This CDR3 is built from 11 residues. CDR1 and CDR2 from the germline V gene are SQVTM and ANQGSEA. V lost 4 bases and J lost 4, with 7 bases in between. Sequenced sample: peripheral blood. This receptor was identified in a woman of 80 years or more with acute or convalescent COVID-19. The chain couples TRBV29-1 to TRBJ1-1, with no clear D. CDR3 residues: CSVVRSTEAFF. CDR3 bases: TGCAGCGTTGTGAGGAGCACTGAAGCTTTCTTT.